One sample yielded the 17 T cell receptor beta chains listed below, sequenced in a study of preoperative IRX-2 immunotherapy in early breast cancer. TCRdb's copy holds only in-frame clones and misses some; the assay was immunoSEQ multiplex PCR. The data show 40,000 to 45,000 clones, roughly 95% seen once. Described treatment: preoperative locoregional IRX-2 cytokine immunotherapy. The sequences come from tumor tissue, collected after IRX-2 immunotherapy. Receptor source: a human donor with breast cancer.

The rearrangement uses TRBV30 and TRBJ2-7, with 9 bases matching TRBD1. CDR1 and CDR2 from the germline V gene are GTSNPN and SVGIG (reference sequence). V lost 5 bases and J lost 3; bases outside the gene matches: 2. The CDR3 is made up of 12 amino acids. CDR3 in DNA: TGTGCCTGGGACAGGGGGTTCTACGAGCAGTACTTC. It yields the protein CAWDRGFYEQYF.

CDR3 DNA: TGTGCCATCAGTGTCGGGACACAAGTCTACGAGCAGTACTTC. Translation: CAISVGTQVYEQYF. The chain couples TRBV10-3 to TRBJ2-7; D might be TRBD1 (6 bases). This CDR3 region has 14 residues. Per the germline V gene, CDR1 is ENHRY and CDR2 is SYGVKD. Deletions cut 4 bases from V and 3 bases from J, with 13 bases between.

The chain links TRBV7-2 to TRBJ2-1; the match to TRBD2 covers 15 bases. V dropped 5 bases and J dropped 9; count of bases not matched to a gene: 5. There are 15 residues in the CDR3. The germline gives CDR1 SGHTA, CDR2 FQGNSA. CDR3: CASSGTSGGKGEQFF. Here the CDR3 DNA reads TGTGCCAGCAGCGGGACTAGCGGGGGGAAGGGTGAGCAGTTCTTC.

The chain has TRBV19 and TRBJ2-7, with a possible D match to TRBD1 (5 bases). Germline V gene data show CDR1 as LNHDA and CDR2 as SQIVND (reference sequence). V lost 3 bases to trimming and J lost 3 bases, with 12 bases between them. The CDR3 length is 14 residues. CDR3 amino acids: CASSILDKGYEQYF. The CDR3 DNA sequence: TGTGCCAGTAGTATCTTGGACAAGGGCTACGAGCAGTACTTC.

This clone was picked up one time. The chain is built from TRBV29-1 and TRBJ1-4; D might be TRBD1 (5 bases). V lost 1 base and J lost 14, with 11 bases in between. Germline V gives CDR1 SQVTM, CDR2 ANQGSEA. The CDR3 length is 11 residues. The CDR3: CSVEGRGVLFF. The CDR3, as DNA: TGCAGCGTTGAAGGTAGAGGGGTCCTGTTTTTT.

The J gene is TRBJ1-2, the V gene TRBV4-3, with 10 bases fitting TRBD1. The germline CDR1 and CDR2 sequences are LGHNA and YSLEER. This CDR3 has 15 residues. V trimming: 4 bases; J trimming: 4 bases; junction bases outside the gene matches: 6. CDR3 nucleotides: TGCGCCAGCAGCCCCTGGACAGGGGGATTCTATGGCTACACCTTC. Translation gives CASSPWTGGFYGYTF.

This chain connects TRBV21-1 to TRBJ2-1; the D call of TRBD2 is as the table states it, not checked on the DNA. TRBV21-1 is a listed pseudogene. CDR3 length: 14 amino acids. Here the CDR3 DNA reads TGTGCCAGCAACTCTAGCGGGGGGGAGGGTGAGCAGTTCTTC. Residues: CASNSSGGEGEQFF.

The chain couples TRBV5-1 to TRBJ1-2, with a possible D match to TRBD1 (5 bases). The CDR3 extends over 17 amino acids. Germline assignment: CDR1 SGHRS and CDR2 YFSETQ. The ends were cut back, 0 bases at V and 3 bases at J, with 18 bases in the middle. The CDR3 DNA is TGCGCCAGCAGCTTGGGGGACGCCGCCCTCTCCTACTATGGCTACACCTTC. The encoded protein is CASSLGDAALSYYGYTF.

V and J are TRBV2 and TRBJ2-2; 9 nucleotides match TRBD2. The trim removed 5 bases at V and 4 bases at J, leaving 5 bases unmatched. Germline-derived CDR1 and CDR2 are SNHLY and FYNNEI. The CDR3 is 15 amino acids. The CDR3 sequence: CASSLRRGGTGELFF. CDR3 sequence (DNA): TGTGCCAGCAGTTTGAGGCGGGGGGGCACCGGGGAGCTGTTTTTT. Full variable domain (outside the CDR3, taken from reference TRBV2 and TRBJ2-2): EPEVTQTPSHQVTQMGQEVILRCVPISNHLYFYWYRQILGQKVEFLVSFYNNEISEKSEIFDDQFSVERPDGSNFTLKIRSTKLEDSAMYFCASSLRRGGTGELFFGEGSRLTVL.

This clone was counted between two and nine times. V and J are TRBV28 and TRBJ1-4, with D perhaps TRBD1 (6 bases). The germline V and J ends were trimmed by 5 bases and 8 bases, with 21 bases remaining between them. This CDR3 has 16 residues. Germline V gives CDR1 MDHEN, CDR2 SYDVKM. CDR3 region: CASSTPYREPREKLFF. In nucleotides, the CDR3 is TGTGCCAGCAGTACCCCCTACAGGGAGCCGCGCGAAAAACTGTTTTTT.

V gene TRBV6-5 combines with J gene TRBJ1-4; possibly TRBD1 for D (6 bases). CDR3 length equals 14 residues. Trimming cost V 7 bases and J 0 bases, with 9 bases left between them. Germline lookup yields CDR1 MNHEY and CDR2 SVGAGI. The CDR3 DNA follows: TGTGCCAGCACGGACAGCGCAACTAATGAAAAACTGTTTTTT. Encoded protein: CASTDSATNEKLFF.

V usage is TRBV5-1 and J usage is TRBJ2-1; D not resolved. Germline loops: CDR1 SGHRS, CDR2 YFSETQ. The V end was cut by 1 base, the J end by 10 bases, with 15 bases between. This CDR3 comprises 14 residues. The CDR3 reads CASSLLTASSEQFF. The CDR3, as DNA: TGCGCCAGCAGCTTGTTGACCGCCAGCAGCGAGCAGTTCTTC.

The gene calls are TRBV7-2 and TRBJ2-2; D is unclear. V was pared by 2 bases and J by 4 bases, with 8 bases between. This CDR3 is 14 amino acids long. Germline V gene sequence: CDR1 SGHTA, CDR2 FQGNSA. Written as DNA, the CDR3 is TGTGCCAGCAGCTTACGGCAGATCACCGGGGAGCTGTTTTTT. Amino acid sequence: CASSLRQITGELFF.

The chain couples TRBV19 to TRBJ1-1, with D perhaps matching TRBD1 (6 bases). Trimming left V 1 base short and J 2 bases short, with 11 bases between. Germline-derived CDR1 and CDR2 are LNHDA and SQIVND (reference sequence). The CDR3 contains 15 residues. The CDR3 spells CASSIGAGVNTEAFF. Written as DNA, the CDR3 is TGTGCCAGTAGTATAGGAGCAGGGGTTAACACTGAAGCTTTCTTT.

This chain links TRBV4-2 with TRBJ1-3, with D unclear. Trimming shortened V by 0 bases and J by 1 base, and 10 bases separated the two germline ends. The CDR3 sequence is 16 residues long. Germline loops: CDR1 LGHNA, CDR2 YNFKEQ. The DNA of the CDR3 is TGTGCCAGCAGCCAAGAACGATCGACTTCTGGAAACACCATATATTTT. Residues: CASSQERSTSGNTIYF.

The chain uses TRBV19 and TRBJ1-2; D ambiguous. The CDR3 runs 15 residues. The V gene lost 6 bases and the J gene lost 0 bases, with 14 bases spanning the gap. Looked up from germline, CDR1 is LNHDA and CDR2 is SQIVND (reference sequence). CDR3 region: CASRKRGLANYGYTF. CDR3 DNA sequence: TGTGCCAGTAGGAAGCGAGGGCTAGCTAACTATGGCTACACCTTC. Complete variable domain (other parts from reference TRBV19 and TRBJ1-2): DGGITQSPKYLFRKEGQNVTLSCEQNLNHDAMYWYRQDPGQGLRLIYYSQIVNDFQKGDIAEGYSVSREKKESFPLTVTSAQKNPTAFYLCASRKRGLANYGYTFGSGTRLTVV.

The chain employs TRBV4-1 and TRBJ2-1; 8 bases line up with TRBD1. Looked up from germline, CDR1 is MGHRA and CDR2 is YSYEKL. This CDR3 contains 18 residues. V shed 0 bases and J 3 bases; nucleotides not matched to a gene: 10. The CDR3 region has the DNA TGCGCCAGCAGCCAAGACCCTCCCACAGGGGGTTACTACAATGAGCAGTTCTTC. It translates to CASSQDPPTGGYYNEQFF.